The sequence of this TCR beta chain was determined in a study of blood T cells in healthy people across ages. Those donating, healthy Caucasian individuals from Russia, were aged 6 to 90. The second PCR ran about 6 to 11 cycles with a sample-barcoded 5' primer and J-beta primers. From the 5' RACE reads, TCRdb called clonotypes with MiXCR, one entry per CDR3 protein. The sample includes some 850,000 distinct CDR3 sequences, roughly 26% of them seen just once. A further study also used this sample, focusing on T cells of mothers and their children. That study reports: The study obtained over 8 million TCR beta CDR3 reads per mother and about 3 million per child.

Material: blood. This clonotype was obtained from a boy younger than 18 in good health.

The CDR3 is CASSPPGTGGEKLFF. DNA of the CDR3: TGTGCCAGCAGTCCCCCCGGGACAGGGGGTGAAAAACTGTTTTTT. The rearrangement uses TRBV12-3 or TRBV12-4 and TRBJ1-4, with 11 bases identical to TRBD1. V dropped 5 bases and J dropped 7; count of bases not matched to a gene: 6. This CDR3 comprises 15 residues.